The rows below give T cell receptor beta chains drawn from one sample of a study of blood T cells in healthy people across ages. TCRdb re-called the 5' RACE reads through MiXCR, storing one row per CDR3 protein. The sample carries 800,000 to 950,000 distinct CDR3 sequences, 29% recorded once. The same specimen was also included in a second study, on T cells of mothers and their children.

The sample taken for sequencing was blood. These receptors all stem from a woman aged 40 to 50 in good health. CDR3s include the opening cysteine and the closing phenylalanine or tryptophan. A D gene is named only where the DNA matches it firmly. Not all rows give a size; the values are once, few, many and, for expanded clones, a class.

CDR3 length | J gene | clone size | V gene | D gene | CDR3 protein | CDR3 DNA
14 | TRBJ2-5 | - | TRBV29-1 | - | CSVSAQAIQETQYF | TGCAGCGTTAGCGCACAAGCAATCCAAGAGACCCAGTACTTC
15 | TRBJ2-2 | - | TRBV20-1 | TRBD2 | CSARANSGGTGELFF | TGCAGTGCGAGAGCAAATAGCGGGGGCACCGGGGAGCTGTTTTTT
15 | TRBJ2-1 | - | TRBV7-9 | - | CASSLGNSFYNEQFF | TGTGCCAGCAGCTTAGGAAACAGCTTCTACAATGAGCAGTTCTTC
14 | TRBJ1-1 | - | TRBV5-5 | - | CASSFQGLSTEAFF | TGTGCCAGCAGCTTTCAGGGTTTGAGCACTGAAGCTTTCTTT
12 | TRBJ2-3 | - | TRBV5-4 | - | CVSSLPRNTQYF | TGTGTCAGCAGCCTGCCGCGAAATACGCAGTATTTT
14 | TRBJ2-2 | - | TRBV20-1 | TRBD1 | CSAWTGVTGGELFF | TGCAGTGCTTGGACAGGGGTCACCGGCGGGGAGCTGTTTTTT
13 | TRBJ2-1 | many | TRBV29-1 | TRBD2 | CSVQRGGQDEQFF | TGCAGCGTTCAGCGGGGGGGCCAAGATGAGCAGTTCTTC
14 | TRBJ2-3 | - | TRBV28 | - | CASSLPQQGDTQYF | TGTGCCAGCAGTCTACCTCAACAAGGAGATACGCAGTATTTT
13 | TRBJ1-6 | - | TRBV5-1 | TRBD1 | CAGSSGGFSPLHF | TGCGCCGGCAGCTCAGGGGGTTTCTCACCCCTCCACTTT
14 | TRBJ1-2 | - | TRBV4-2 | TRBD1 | CASSQVQGARGYTF | TGTGCCAGCAGCCAAGTACAGGGGGCAAGGGGCTACACCTTC
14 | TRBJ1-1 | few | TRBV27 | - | CASSGPGLVTEAFF | TGTGCCAGCAGTGGGCCGGGACTAGTCACTGAAGCTTTCTTT
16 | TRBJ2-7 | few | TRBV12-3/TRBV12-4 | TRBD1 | CANSRGLGQGSYEQYF | TGTGCCAACAGCCGTGGTTTGGGACAGGGGTCCTACGAGCAGTACTTC
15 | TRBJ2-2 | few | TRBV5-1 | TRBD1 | CASSLQGDNTGELFF | TGCGCCAGCAGCTTGCAGGGGGACAACACCGGGGAGCTGTTTTTT
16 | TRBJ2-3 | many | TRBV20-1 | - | CSTTWFRSGLTDTQYF | TGCAGTACAACCTGGTTTAGGTCGGGGCTAACAGATACGCAGTATTTT
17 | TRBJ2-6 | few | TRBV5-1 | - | CASSLGLGFSEANVLTF | TGCGCCAGCAGCTTGGGTCTGGGCTTCTCTGAGGCCAACGTCCTGACTTTC
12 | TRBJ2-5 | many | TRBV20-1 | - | CSASRVQETQYF | TGCAGTGCTAGCAGGGTCCAAGAGACCCAGTACTTC
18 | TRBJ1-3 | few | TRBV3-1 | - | CASSPPVTFTGPGNTIYF | TGTGCCAGCAGCCCGCCGGTGACCTTTACAGGGCCTGGAAACACCATATATTTT
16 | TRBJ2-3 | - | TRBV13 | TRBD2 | CASSPTPSGGALTQYF | TGTGCCAGCAGCCCGACGCCCAGCGGGGGGGCCCTTACGCAGTATTTT
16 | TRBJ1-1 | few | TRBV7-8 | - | CASSFRAVLGDTEAFF | TGTGCCAGCAGCTTTAGGGCGGTCCTAGGGGACACTGAAGCTTTCTTT
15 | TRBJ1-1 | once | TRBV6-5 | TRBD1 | CASSFRHTGGQKAFF | TGTGCCAGCAGTTTCAGACACACAGGGGGCCAGAAAGCTTTCTTT
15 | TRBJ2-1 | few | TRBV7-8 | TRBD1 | CASSLRTGGSGEQFF | TGTGCCAGCAGCTTACGGACAGGGGGCTCGGGTGAGCAGTTCTTC
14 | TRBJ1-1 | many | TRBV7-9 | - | CASSLRSEQTEAFF | TGTGCCAGCAGCTTAAGGTCCGAACAGACTGAAGCTTTCTTT
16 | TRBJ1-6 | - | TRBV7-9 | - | CASSLQEYDYNSPLHF | TGTGCCAGCAGCCTACAAGAGTATGACTATAATTCACCCCTCCACTTT
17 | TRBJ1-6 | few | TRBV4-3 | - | CASSQERTSSYNSPLHF | TGCGCCAGCAGCCAAGAGAGAACGAGCTCCTATAATTCACCCCTCCACTTT
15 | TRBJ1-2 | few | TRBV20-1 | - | CSARAGDTPTGGYTF | TGCAGTGCTAGGGCCGGGGACACCCCGACGGGGGGCTACACCTTC
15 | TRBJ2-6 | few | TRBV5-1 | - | CASSDGKAGANVRTF | TGCGCCAGCAGCGACGGGAAAGCTGGGGCCAACGTCCGGACTTTC
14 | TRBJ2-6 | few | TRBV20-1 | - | CSASSGSGANVLTF | TGCAGTGCTAGCTCGGGCTCTGGGGCCAACGTCCTGACTTTC
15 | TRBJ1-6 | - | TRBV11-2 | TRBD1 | CASSANRGRNSPLHF | TGTGCCAGCAGCGCCAACAGGGGCCGCAATTCACCCCTCCACTTT
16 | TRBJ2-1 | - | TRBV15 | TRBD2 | CATSRRLAGLDNEQFF | TGTGCCACCAGCAGACGTCTAGCGGGGCTTGACAATGAGCAGTTCTTC
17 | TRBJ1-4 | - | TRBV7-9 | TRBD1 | CASSSWTGTKTNEKLFF | TGTGCCAGCAGCTCCTGGACAGGGACGAAAACTAATGAAAAACTGTTTTTT
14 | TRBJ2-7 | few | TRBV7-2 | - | CASSSVPGPYEQYF | TGTGCCAGCAGCTCCGTTCCGGGACCCTACGAGCAGTACTTC
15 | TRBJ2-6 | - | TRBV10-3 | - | CAIGEQLSGANVLTF | TGTGCCATCGGTGAACAACTCTCTGGGGCCAACGTCCTGACTTTC
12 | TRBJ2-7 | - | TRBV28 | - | CASRTGSYEQDF | TGTGCCAGCAGGACGGGCTCCTACGAGCAGGACTTC
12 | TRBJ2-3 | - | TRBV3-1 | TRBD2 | CASSLAGGSEYF | TGTGCCAGCAGCCTCGCGGGGGGCAGCGAGTATTTT
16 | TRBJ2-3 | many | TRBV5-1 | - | CASSLGGTAATDTQYF | TGCGCCAGCAGCTTGGGCGGCACGGCCGCGACAGATACGCAGTATTTT
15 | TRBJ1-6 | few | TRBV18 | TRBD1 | CASSPSRGSNSPLHF | TGTGCCAGCTCACCGAGCAGGGGGTCTAATTCACCCCTCCACTTT
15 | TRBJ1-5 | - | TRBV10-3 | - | CAISEDRLENQPQHF | TGTGCCATCAGTGAAGACAGGTTAGAAAATCAGCCCCAGCATTTT
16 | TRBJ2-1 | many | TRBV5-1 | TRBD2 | CASSTERGRLGGEQFF | TGCGCCAGCAGCACCGAGCGGGGGCGCCTAGGGGGTGAGCAGTTCTTC
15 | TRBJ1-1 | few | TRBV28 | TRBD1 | CASSSNGGGQGGAFF | TGTGCCAGCAGTTCCAACGGGGGGGGACAGGGGGGAGCTTTCTTT
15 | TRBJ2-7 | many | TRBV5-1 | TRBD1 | CASSLEYRGEGEQYF | TGCGCCAGCAGCTTGGAATACAGGGGCGAGGGGGAGCAGTACTTC
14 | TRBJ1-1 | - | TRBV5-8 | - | CASSWGHRNTEAFF | TGTGCCAGCAGCTGGGGACACAGGAACACTGAAGCTTTCTTT
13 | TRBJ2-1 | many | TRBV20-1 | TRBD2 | CSYHSGVYNEQFF | TGCAGTTACCATAGCGGGGTCTACAATGAGCAGTTCTTC
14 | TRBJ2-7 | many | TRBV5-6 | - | CASSLGGEAYEQYF | TGTGCCAGCAGCTTGGGCGGCGAAGCCTACGAGCAGTACTTC
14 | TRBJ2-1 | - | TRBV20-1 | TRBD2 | CSARPTSGDNEQFF | TGCAGTGCTAGACCGACTAGCGGGGACAATGAGCAGTTCTTC